These T cell receptor beta chains were read from a single sample in a study of T cells expressing NK-cell markers. TCRdb reanalyzed the 5' RACE reads, giving one entry per CDR3 protein sequence and no DNA. The listing contains 400,000 to 450,000 distinct CDR3 sequences. The sequencing sample was made of blood T cells: a sorted CD56 or NKG2C T cell subset, CD4+ or CD8+ T cells, or bulk PBMC T cells (not recorded which). The receptor source for this set is a woman aged 18-70 years in good health. The CDR3 runs from the conserved cysteine through the conserved F or W.

v_call,j_call,cdr3_aa
TRBV29-1,TRBJ2-5,CSVRGGRQETQYF
TRBV7-6,TRBJ1-2,CASSLAATEQYF
TRBV5-1,TRBJ2-3,CASSLSLRSDTQYF
TRBV5-4,TRBJ2-3,CASSLVSGGGPDTQYF
TRBV18,TRBJ2-1,CASSPRIRRQGVNEQFF
TRBV11-2,TRBJ2-1,CASRPGLAGRSSYNEQFF
TRBV10-3,TRBJ2-3,CAISLGHVPDTQYF
TRBV20-1,TRBJ2-1,CSARPTSGRPSYNEQFF
TRBV20-1,TRBJ2-1,CSAQGIGYNEQFF
TRBV6-1,TRBJ2-7,CASSPSGTSSGEQYF
TRBV2,TRBJ2-5,CASSERGTEKETQYF
TRBV12-3/TRBV12-4,TRBJ1-3,CASTHDRGRVSSGNTIYF
TRBV5-1,TRBJ1-2,CASSAIPLMDGYTF
TRBV15,TRBJ2-3,CATSRALVGITDTQYF